This is a list of T cell receptor beta chains from one sample in a study of CD8 T cells in ankylosing spondylitis. TCRdb called the 5' RACE reads again in MiXCR, with one record for every CDR3 protein. The sample lists 200,000 to 300,000 distinct CDR3 sequences; 7.5% to 9% were seen once. The sequenced sample consisted of blood, either unsorted or a sorted T cell fraction (not recorded which). These receptors were obtained from a male donor with ankylosing spondylitis or in good health (not recorded which). The CDR3 runs from the conserved cysteine through the conserved F or W. A D gene is named only where the DNA matches it firmly. Clone size is shown for a subset of rows, as once, few, many or a class of expanded clone.

d_call: TRBD2
v_call: TRBV28
j_call: TRBJ2-4
clone_size: many
cdr3_nt: TGTGCCAGCAGTTCCGAGAGGGAGGGAGGCATTCAGTACTTC
cdr3_aa: CASSSEREGGIQYF

d_call: .
v_call: TRBV12-3/TRBV12-4
j_call: TRBJ2-1
clone_size: many
cdr3_nt: TGTGCCAGCAGTGGGTCCGGACTTCCGCGGCAGTTCTTC
cdr3_aa: CASSGSGLPRQFF

d_call: TRBD1
v_call: TRBV6-5
j_call: TRBJ1-1
clone_size: .
cdr3_nt: TGTGCCAGCAGTTCCCCGACAGGGTCCGACACTGAAGCTTTCTTT
cdr3_aa: CASSSPTGSDTEAFF

d_call: .
v_call: TRBV7-6
j_call: TRBJ1-4
clone_size: many
cdr3_nt: TGTGCCAGCAGCTTAGCCGTACAGACTAATGAAAAACTGTTTTTT
cdr3_aa: CASSLAVQTNEKLFF

d_call: TRBD1
v_call: TRBV5-4
j_call: TRBJ2-3
clone_size: many
cdr3_nt: TGTGCCAGCACATCTCAGCGGGACAGGGACCAGTATTTT
cdr3_aa: CASTSQRDRDQYF

d_call: .
v_call: TRBV6-2/TRBV6-3
j_call: TRBJ1-1
clone_size: many
cdr3_nt: TGTGCCAGCAGTTACTCGGTGTCTGCGACAGGGAACACTGAAGCTTTCTTT
cdr3_aa: CASSYSVSATGNTEAFF

d_call: .
v_call: TRBV29-1
j_call: TRBJ2-5
clone_size: many
cdr3_nt: TGCAGCGTGCGGGGTTACCCTACGGAGACCCAGTACTTC
cdr3_aa: CSVRGYPTETQYF

d_call: TRBD1
v_call: TRBV30
j_call: TRBJ1-2
clone_size: .
cdr3_nt: TGTGCCTGGAGGTCCGGGACAGGGTATTACTATGGCTACACCTTC
cdr3_aa: CAWRSGTGYYYGYTF

d_call: .
v_call: TRBV5-1
j_call: TRBJ1-1
clone_size: many
cdr3_nt: TGCGCCAGCAGCTTCCGAGGGGCGGGGGATAACACTGAAGCTTTCTTT
cdr3_aa: CASSFRGAGDNTEAFF

d_call: TRBD2
v_call: TRBV29-1
j_call: TRBJ2-7
clone_size: few
cdr3_nt: TGCAGCGTTGAAGGGACTAGCGCCCTCGCGCCCTACGAGCAGTACTTC
cdr3_aa: CSVEGTSALAPYEQYF

d_call: .
v_call: TRBV7-6
j_call: TRBJ2-1
clone_size: .
cdr3_nt: TGTGCCAGCAGCTTAGGGGTCCAGCAGTTCTTC
cdr3_aa: CASSLGVQQFF

d_call: .
v_call: TRBV20-1
j_call: TRBJ1-2
clone_size: many
cdr3_nt: TGCAGTGCTAGAGATGGCTACACCTTC
cdr3_aa: CSARDGYTF

d_call: .
v_call: TRBV19
j_call: TRBJ2-1
clone_size: many
cdr3_nt: TGTGCCAGTAGGTCACAGCCCTCCTACAATGAGCAGTTCTTC
cdr3_aa: CASRSQPSYNEQFF

d_call: .
v_call: TRBV6-2/TRBV6-3
j_call: TRBJ2-7
clone_size: many
cdr3_nt: TGTGCCAGCAGTTACCCGGGACCGAGTTACGAGCAGTACTTC
cdr3_aa: CASSYPGPSYEQYF

d_call: .
v_call: TRBV5-6
j_call: TRBJ1-1
clone_size: many
cdr3_nt: TGTGCCAGCAGTTTTGTGGAGGGCTTAGAAGCTTTCTTT
cdr3_aa: CASSFVEGLEAFF

d_call: TRBD2
v_call: TRBV18
j_call: TRBJ2-1
clone_size: many
cdr3_nt: TGTGCCAGCTCACCTCCACCAACTAGCGGGAGGCGTGATGAGCAGTTCTTC
cdr3_aa: CASSPPPTSGRRDEQFF

d_call: .
v_call: TRBV5-1
j_call: TRBJ2-7
clone_size: once
cdr3_nt: TGCGCCAGCAGCTACGGGGGAAGAGAGCAGTACTTC
cdr3_aa: CASSYGGREQYF

d_call: .
v_call: TRBV14
j_call: TRBJ2-3
clone_size: many
cdr3_nt: TGTGCCAGCAGCCAAGGGACTTATCGAAGGACCACAGATACGCAGTATTTT
cdr3_aa: CASSQGTYRRTTDTQYF

d_call: TRBD2
v_call: TRBV9
j_call: TRBJ2-3
clone_size: many
cdr3_nt: TGTGCCAGCAGCACCCGACTAGCGGGGGGTAGCACAGATACGCAGTATTTT
cdr3_aa: CASSTRLAGGSTDTQYF

d_call: TRBD1
v_call: TRBV20-1
j_call: TRBJ1-1
clone_size: many
cdr3_nt: TGCAGTGCTAGAGTTGGGACAGGGGTGGACACTGAAGCTTTCTTT
cdr3_aa: CSARVGTGVDTEAFF

d_call: .
v_call: TRBV27
j_call: TRBJ1-1
clone_size: few
cdr3_nt: TGTGCCAGCAGTTCACCCCACATGAACACTGAAGCTTTCTTT
cdr3_aa: CASSSPHMNTEAFF

d_call: .
v_call: TRBV20-1
j_call: TRBJ1-1
clone_size: .
cdr3_nt: TGCTGTGCTAGATCCCCGGCTATTTCGGAGGTGAACACTGAAGCTTTCTTT
cdr3_aa: CCARSPAISEVNTEAFF

d_call: TRBD1
v_call: TRBV7-2
j_call: TRBJ1-2
clone_size: many
cdr3_nt: TGTGCCAGCAGCTTAGGGGACAGCAGTAACTATGGCTACACCTTC
cdr3_aa: CASSLGDSSNYGYTF

d_call: .
v_call: TRBV7-2
j_call: TRBJ2-7
clone_size: few
cdr3_nt: TGTGCCAGCAGCCTGGTAGGGGAATCTGTCGAGCAGTACTTC
cdr3_aa: CASSLVGESVEQYF

d_call: .
v_call: TRBV7-9
j_call: TRBJ1-4
clone_size: many
cdr3_nt: TGTGCCAGCAGCCCCGGAGGGGCGCGGGCTAATGAAAAACTGTTTTTT
cdr3_aa: CASSPGGARANEKLFF

d_call: .
v_call: TRBV5-1
j_call: TRBJ1-6
clone_size: many
cdr3_nt: TGCGCCAGCAGCTTGGCCGAAAATTCACCCCTCCACTTT
cdr3_aa: CASSLAENSPLHF

d_call: .
v_call: TRBV20-1
j_call: TRBJ2-7
clone_size: many
cdr3_nt: TGCAGTGCTAGCGGACCGGGACACCTGATCTACGAGCAGTACTTC
cdr3_aa: CSASGPGHLIYEQYF

d_call: .
v_call: TRBV3-1
j_call: TRBJ2-4
clone_size: .
cdr3_nt: TGTGCCAGCAGCCAACTAAAAAACATTCAGTACTTC
cdr3_aa: CASSQLKNIQYF

d_call: .
v_call: TRBV18
j_call: TRBJ1-1
clone_size: .
cdr3_nt: TGTGCCAGCTCACCAGCGACTGGAAGGTTTGAAGCTTTCTTT
cdr3_aa: CASSPATGRFEAFF

d_call: TRBD2
v_call: TRBV20-1
j_call: TRBJ2-7
clone_size: .
cdr3_nt: TGCAGTGCTAGAGATTTGGCTAGCGGGGTGGGGGAGCAGTACTTC
cdr3_aa: CSARDLASGVGEQYF

d_call: TRBD2
v_call: TRBV4-3
j_call: TRBJ2-1
clone_size: .
cdr3_nt: TGCGCCAGCAGCCAGGAGCGGGACCACAATGAGCAGTTCTTC
cdr3_aa: CASSQERDHNEQFF

d_call: TRBD1
v_call: TRBV7-2
j_call: TRBJ1-4
clone_size: few
cdr3_nt: TGTGCCAGCAGCTTCACAGGGGGCTCAGCTAATGAAAAACTGTTTTTT
cdr3_aa: CASSFTGGSANEKLFF

d_call: TRBD2
v_call: TRBV9
j_call: TRBJ2-1
clone_size: many
cdr3_nt: TGTGCCAGCAGCGCTAGCGGGAGGGCGAGGGGTGAGCAGTTCTTC
cdr3_aa: CASSASGRARGEQFF